The rows below give T cell receptor beta chains drawn from one sample of a study of CD8+ T cells in alopecia areata. The assay was immunoSEQ multiplex PCR, and TCRdb's table has in-frame clones only and misses some. The data show around 290,000 clones, roughly 64% seen once. Sequenced material: CD4+ T cells sorted from blood, taken at week 24, from a patient treated with tofacitinib. These receptors were taken from a human donor with alopecia areata. CDR3s include the opening cysteine and the closing phenylalanine or tryptophan. A D gene is named only where the DNA matches it firmly. Some rows mark clone size as missing; the rest say once, few, many or name a class of expanded clone.

j_call | clone_size | d_call | v_call | cdr3_aa | cdr3_nt
TRBJ1-3 | . | . | TRBV30 | CAWSVSGAGNTIYF | TGTGCCTGGAGTGTTTCGGGGGCTGGAAACACCATATATTTT
TRBJ2-1 | . | TRBD1 | TRBV29-1 | CSVSDRGTYNEQFF | TGCAGCGTTTCGGACAGGGGAACCTACAATGAGCAGTTCTTC
TRBJ2-3 | few | . | TRBV6-5 | CASSYSGPDTQYF | TGTGCCAGCAGTTACTCCGGCCCAGATACGCAGTATTTT
TRBJ2-5 | . | . | TRBV10-3 | CAIRGDTGSETQYF | TGTGCCATCAGGGGAGATACAGGGTCAGAGACCCAGTACTTC
TRBJ2-7 | . | . | TRBV20-1 | CSARGTYEQYF | TGCAGTGCTAGAGGAACCTACGAGCAGTACTTC
TRBJ2-7 | . | . | TRBV4-3 | CASSQDRGGTYEQYF | TGCGCCAGCAGCCAAGATCGGGGCGGGACCTACGAGCAGTACTTC
TRBJ1-1 | . | TRBD1 | TRBV6-5 | CASSYTGETEAFF | TGTGCCAGCAGTTATACAGGGGAGACTGAAGCTTTCTTT
TRBJ2-3 | . | TRBD2 | TRBV10-2 | CASSESTGGPDTQYF | TGCGCCAGCAGTGAGTCGACGGGGGGGCCGGATACGCAGTATTTT
TRBJ2-7 | . | TRBD1 | TRBV7-9 | CASSVRDRTYEQYF | TGTGCCAGCAGCGTCCGGGACAGAACCTACGAGCAGTACTTC
TRBJ2-7 | . | TRBD1 | TRBV6-6 | CASSSRDRGYEQYF | TGTGCCAGCAGCTCCCGGGACAGGGGGTACGAGCAGTACTTC
TRBJ2-5 | few | . | TRBV10-3 | CAISASGQETQYF | TGTGCCATCAGTGCCTCCGGACAGGAGACCCAGTACTTC
TRBJ2-3 | . | . | TRBV9 | CASSVAGGPTPILTDTQYF | TGTGCCAGCAGCGTAGCCGGGGGGCCCACCCCTATACTCACAGATACGCAGTATTTT
TRBJ1-4 | . | . | TRBV9 | CASSGRGVDEKLFF | TGTGCCAGCAGCGGCAGGGGAGTGGACGAAAAACTGTTTTTT
TRBJ1-1 | . | . | TRBV29-1 | CSVDGTVTNTEAFF | TGCAGCGTTGATGGCACAGTAACTAACACTGAAGCTTTCTTT
TRBJ2-1 | few | . | TRBV28 | CASTTPGDEQFF | TGTGCCAGCACCACTCCCGGGGATGAGCAGTTCTTC
TRBJ2-5 | . | . | TRBV30 | CAWSQGVQETQYF | TGTGCCTGGAGTCAAGGGGTCCAAGAGACCCAGTACTTC
TRBJ2-7 | . | TRBD2 | TRBV2 | CASRVGLAGGRDEQYF | TGTGCCAGCAGGGTCGGACTAGCGGGGGGGCGTGACGAGCAGTACTTC
TRBJ2-1 | . | TRBD1 | TRBV30 | CAWMGDREEQFF | TGTGCCTGGATGGGGGACAGGGAGGAACAGTTCTTC
TRBJ1-5 | . | TRBD1 | TRBV4-1 | CASSHPRQGNQPQHF | TGCGCCAGCAGCCATCCTCGACAGGGGAATCAGCCCCAGCATTTT
TRBJ2-5 | . | . | TRBV29-1 | CSVRTGETQYF | TGCAGCGTTCGGACGGGGGAGACCCAGTACTTC
TRBJ1-5 | . | . | TRBV7-9 | CASSSDWEFDSNQPQHF | TGTGCCAGCAGCTCGGATTGGGAGTTTGATAGCAATCAGCCCCAGCATTTT
TRBJ2-5 | . | . | TRBV2 | CASSAHPQGTQETQYF | TGTGCCAGCAGTGCTCACCCCCAGGGGACCCAAGAGACCCAGTACTTC
TRBJ1-1 | . | . | TRBV29-1 | CSVQFRRRGGRKNTEAFF | TGCAGCGTTCAATTCCGCCGCCGGGGTGGTAGGAAGAACACTGAAGCTTTCTTT
TRBJ2-1 | . | . | TRBV6-5 | CASSPSLGRQFF | TGTGCCAGCAGTCCGAGCTTGGGGAGACAGTTCTTC
TRBJ2-5 | few | . | TRBV29-1 | CSVEGGWGQEYQETQYF | TGCAGCGTGGAAGGAGGTTGGGGGCAGGAGTACCAAGAGACCCAGTACTTC
TRBJ2-5 | few | TRBD2 | TRBV29-1 | CSVDGGSETQYF | TGCAGCGTTGACGGGGGGTCGGAGACCCAGTACTTC
TRBJ2-1 | many | TRBD2 | TRBV2 | CASSEALLAGGDNEQFF | TGTGCCAGCAGTGAAGCGCTTCTAGCGGGGGGGGACAATGAGCAGTTCTTC
TRBJ2-3 | few | TRBD1 | TRBV23-1 | CASITGARTDTQYF | TGCGCCAGCATAACAGGGGCGAGGACAGATACGCAGTATTTT
TRBJ1-1 | . | TRBD1 | TRBV10-3 | CAAGTGGLEGNTEAFF | TGTGCCGCTGGGACAGGGGGCTTGGAGGGGAACACTGAAGCTTTCTTT
TRBJ2-7 | . | TRBD2 | TRBV27 | CASSPRLAGVYEQYF | TGTGCCAGCAGCCCTCGGCTAGCGGGGGTATACGAGCAGTACTTC
TRBJ1-2 | . | . | TRBV6-1 | CASSEEYGYTF | TGTGCCAGCAGTGAAGAATATGGCTACACCTTC
TRBJ2-1 | few | . | TRBV5-1 | CASSLRAVNEQFF | TGCGCCAGCAGCTTGAGGGCAGTCAATGAGCAGTTCTTC
TRBJ2-1 | . | TRBD1 | TRBV9 | CASSVATGGYEQFF | TGTGCCAGCAGCGTAGCGACAGGGGGATATGAGCAGTTCTTC
TRBJ1-1 | . | . | TRBV23-1 | CASSQSSRGRNTEAFF | TGCGCCAGCAGTCAATCGAGCCGGGGTCGGAACACTGAAGCTTTCTTT
TRBJ1-5 | . | . | TRBV30 | CAWSHSNQPQHF | TGTGCCTGGAGCCATAGCAATCAGCCCCAGCATTTT
TRBJ2-5 | few | TRBD1 | TRBV12-5 | CASGSGTGTETQYF | TGTGCTAGTGGTTCCGGGACAGGGACAGAGACCCAGTACTTC
TRBJ1-4 | . | . | TRBV7-9 | CASSPAPGTNEKLFF | TGTGCCAGCAGTCCGGCTCCGGGCACTAATGAAAAACTGTTTTTT
TRBJ1-1 | few | . | TRBV30 | CAWRWGSDTEAFF | TGTGCCTGGAGGTGGGGCAGCGACACTGAAGCTTTCTTT
TRBJ1-2 | . | TRBD1 | TRBV29-1 | CSVTGSGLYGYTF | TGCAGCGTGACAGGGAGTGGGCTATATGGCTACACCTTC
TRBJ2-7 | few | TRBD1 | TRBV6-6 | CASSYSRTGRLHEQYF | TGTGCCAGCAGTTACTCCCGGACAGGGCGTCTCCACGAGCAGTACTTC